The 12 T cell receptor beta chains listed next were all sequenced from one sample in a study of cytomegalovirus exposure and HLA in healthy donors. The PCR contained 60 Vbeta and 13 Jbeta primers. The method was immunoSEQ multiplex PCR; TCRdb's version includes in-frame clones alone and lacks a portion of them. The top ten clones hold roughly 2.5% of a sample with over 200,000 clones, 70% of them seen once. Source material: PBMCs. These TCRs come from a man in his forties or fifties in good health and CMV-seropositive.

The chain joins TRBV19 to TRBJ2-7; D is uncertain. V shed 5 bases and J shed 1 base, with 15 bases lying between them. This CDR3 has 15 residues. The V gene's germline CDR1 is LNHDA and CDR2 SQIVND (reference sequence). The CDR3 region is CASSSSGVGSYEQYF. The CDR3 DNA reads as TGTGCCAGTAGTTCCTCAGGTGTAGGATCCTACGAGCAGTACTTC.

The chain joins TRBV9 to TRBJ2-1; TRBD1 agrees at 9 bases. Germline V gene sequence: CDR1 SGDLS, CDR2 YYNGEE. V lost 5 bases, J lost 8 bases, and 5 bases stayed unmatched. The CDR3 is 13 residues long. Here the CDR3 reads CASSVDRGYEQFF. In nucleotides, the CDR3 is TGTGCCAGCAGTGTGGACAGGGGCTATGAGCAGTTCTTC.

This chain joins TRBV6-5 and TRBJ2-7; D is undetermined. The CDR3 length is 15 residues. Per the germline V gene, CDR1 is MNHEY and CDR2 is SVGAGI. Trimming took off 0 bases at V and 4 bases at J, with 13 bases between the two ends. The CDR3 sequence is CASSYSSGMAYEQYF. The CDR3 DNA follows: TGTGCCAGCAGTTACTCCTCAGGTATGGCGTACGAGCAGTACTTC.

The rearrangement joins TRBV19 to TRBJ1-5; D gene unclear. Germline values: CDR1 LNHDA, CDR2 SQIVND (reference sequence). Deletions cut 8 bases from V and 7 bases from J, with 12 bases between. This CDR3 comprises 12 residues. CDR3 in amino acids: CASSAAWQPQHF. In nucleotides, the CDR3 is TGTGCCAGTTCTGCAGCGTGGCAGCCCCAGCATTTT.

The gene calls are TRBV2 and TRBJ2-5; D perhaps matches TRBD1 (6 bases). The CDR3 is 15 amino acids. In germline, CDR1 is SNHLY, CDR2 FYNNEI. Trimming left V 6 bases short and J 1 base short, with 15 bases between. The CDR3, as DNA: TGTGCCAGCAGGACCCCAGGGGAACCCCAAGAGACCCAGTACTTC. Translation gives CASRTPGEPQETQYF.

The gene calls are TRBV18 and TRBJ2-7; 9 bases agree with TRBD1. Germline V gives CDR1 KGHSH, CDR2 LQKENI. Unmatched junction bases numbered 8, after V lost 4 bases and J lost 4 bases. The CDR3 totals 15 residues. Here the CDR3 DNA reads TGTGCCAGCTCACTACAGGGGGCTCTGGGTTACGAGCAGTACTTC. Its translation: CASSLQGALGYEQYF.

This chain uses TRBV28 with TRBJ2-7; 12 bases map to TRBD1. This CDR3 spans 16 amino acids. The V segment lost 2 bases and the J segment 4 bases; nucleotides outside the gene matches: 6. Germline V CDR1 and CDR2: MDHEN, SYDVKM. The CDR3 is CASSLRDRGRVYEQYF. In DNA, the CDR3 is TGTGCCAGCAGTTTAAGGGACAGGGGGCGCGTTTACGAGCAGTACTTC.

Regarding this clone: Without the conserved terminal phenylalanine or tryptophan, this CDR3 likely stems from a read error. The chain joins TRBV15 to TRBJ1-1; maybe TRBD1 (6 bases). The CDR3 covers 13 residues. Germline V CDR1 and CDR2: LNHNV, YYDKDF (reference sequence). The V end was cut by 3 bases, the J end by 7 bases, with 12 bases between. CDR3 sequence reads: CATSSKGTHEAFL. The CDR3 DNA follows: TGTGCCACCAGCAGTAAAGGGACACATGAAGCTTTCCTT.

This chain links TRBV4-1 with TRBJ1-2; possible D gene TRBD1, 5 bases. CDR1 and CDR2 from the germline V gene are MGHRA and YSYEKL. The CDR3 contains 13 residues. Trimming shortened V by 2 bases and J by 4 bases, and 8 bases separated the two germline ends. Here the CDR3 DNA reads TGCGCCAGCAGCCAACAGGGCCTCTATGGCTACACCTTC. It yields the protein CASSQQGLYGYTF.

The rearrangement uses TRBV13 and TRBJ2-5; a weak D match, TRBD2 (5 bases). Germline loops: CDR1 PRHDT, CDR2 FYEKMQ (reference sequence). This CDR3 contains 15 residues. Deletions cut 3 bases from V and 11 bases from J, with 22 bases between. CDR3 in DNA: TGTGCCAGCAGCTTCAGAACGGGATCTGCGGTGGAGCAGTACTTC. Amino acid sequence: CASSFRTGSAVEQYF.

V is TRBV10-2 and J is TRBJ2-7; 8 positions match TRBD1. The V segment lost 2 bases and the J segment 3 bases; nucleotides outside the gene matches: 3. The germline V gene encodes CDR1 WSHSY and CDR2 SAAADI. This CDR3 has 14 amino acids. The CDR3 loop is CASSEQGARYEQYF. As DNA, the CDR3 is TGCGCCAGCAGTGAGCAGGGGGCCCGCTACGAGCAGTACTTC.

This CDR3 is CASSPLTGGSTDTQYF. Here the CDR3 DNA reads TGCGCCAGCAGCCCCTTGACGGGGGGTAGCACAGATACGCAGTATTTT. The chain joins TRBV5-1 to TRBJ2-3; 7 nucleotides match TRBD2. Germline V gene data show CDR1 as SGHRS and CDR2 as YFSETQ. The CDR3 loop spans 16 amino acids. J was trimmed by 0 bases and V by 4 bases; bases with no gene match: 8.